The rows below give T cell receptor beta chains drawn from one sample of a study of blood T cell repertoires in COVID-19. Assay used: immunoSEQ multiplex PCR; TCRdb lists only in-frame clones, some missing. In the table there are 55,000 to 80,000 clones, approximately 86% of which are singletons. Material for sequencing was peripheral blood. These receptors were obtained from a man aged 50 or older with acute or convalescent COVID-19. The CDR3 runs from the conserved cysteine through the conserved F or W. A D gene is named only where the DNA matches it firmly. Some rows have no size entry. The others give once, few or many, or a class for an expanded clone.

J gene | clone size | CDR3 length | V gene | D gene | CDR3 DNA | CDR3 protein
TRBJ2-3 | once | 13 | TRBV12-3/TRBV12-4 | - | TGTGCCAGCAGTTTAGTCAGGGTCGATACGCAGTATTTT | CASSLVRVDTQYF
TRBJ2-7 | - | 14 | TRBV3-1/TRBV3-2 | TRBD1 | TGTGCCAGCAGCCCCGCAGGGGGCCACAACGAGCAGTACTTC | CASSPAGGHNEQYF
TRBJ1-5 | few | 14 | TRBV21-1 | - | TGTGCCATCAAGGACAGGGAGAGTCATCAGCCCCAGCATTTT | CAIKDRESHQPQHF
TRBJ1-1 | - | 14 | TRBV4-1 | - | TGCGCCAGCAGCCAAGCGGAGGGCTCGACTGAAGCTTTCTTT | CASSQAEGSTEAFF
TRBJ2-3 | - | 15 | TRBV7-8 | - | TGTGCCAGCAGCTTAATGATGGCATCCACAGATACGCAGTATTTT | CASSLMMASTDTQYF
TRBJ2-3 | once | 15 | TRBV5-1 | TRBD2 | TGCGCCAGCACCAGCCATAGCGGGGGGGTGGATACGCAGTATTTT | CASTSHSGGVDTQYF
TRBJ2-2 | - | 14 | TRBV5-4 | TRBD1 | TGTGCCAGCCGACCAACAGGGGACACCGGGGAGCTGTTTTTT | CASRPTGDTGELFF
TRBJ1-5 | - | 16 | TRBV5-8 | TRBD1 | TGTGCCAGCAGGGTTTTCTCCGGACAGGGTAATCAGCCCCAGCATTTT | CASRVFSGQGNQPQHF
TRBJ2-7 | - | 15 | TRBV10-3 | TRBD1 | TGTGCCATCAGTGAACGAGAGACAGGGTACTACGAGCAGTACTTC | CAISERETGYYEQYF
TRBJ2-5 | - | 15 | TRBV6-5 | TRBD2 | TGTGCCAGCAGTTACTCGACACTAGCGGGGGTCACCCAGTACTTC | CASSYSTLAGVTQYF
TRBJ1-3 | - | 16 | TRBV18 | TRBD1 | TGTGCCAGCTCACTTCGTCACAGGGGACCTGGAAACACCATATATTTT | CASSLRHRGPGNTIYF
TRBJ1-4 | - | 15 | TRBV27 | - | TGTGCCAGCAGAGACGACAGGTGGGCGGAGGAAAAACTGTTTTTT | CASRDDRWAEEKLFF
TRBJ1-2 | - | 12 | TRBV28 | - | TGTGCCAGCGCTGCAGGTTCAAGGGGCTACACCTTC | CASAAGSRGYTF
TRBJ2-1 | - | 15 | TRBV6-2/TRBV6-3 | - | TGTGCCAGCAGTTACCGGGATTCAACCTACAATGAGCAGTTCTTC | CASSYRDSTYNEQFF
TRBJ1-5 | - | 15 | TRBV18 | - | TGTGCCAGCTCACCACTGCAGGGCCCCAATCAGCCCCAGCATTTT | CASSPLQGPNQPQHF
TRBJ1-5 | - | 14 | TRBV2 | - | TGTGCCAGCAGTGTTGAGGGTAGCAATCAGCCCCAGCATTTT | CASSVEGSNQPQHF
TRBJ1-2 | once | 13 | TRBV19 | - | TGTGCCAGTAGTATTGGGGGGATTGATGGCTACACCTTC | CASSIGGIDGYTF
TRBJ2-7 | - | 13 | TRBV6-5 | - | TGTGCCAGCAGGGGAACAGGATCCTACGAGCAGTACTTC | CASRGTGSYEQYF
TRBJ2-1 | once | 20 | TRBV24-1 | TRBD1 | TGTGCCACCAGTGACGTAAGGGACAGGGCCACCGTACGGTCCTACAATGAGCAGTTCTTC | CATSDVRDRATVRSYNEQFF
TRBJ2-5 | - | 15 | TRBV6-5 | - | TGTGCCAGCAGTAATCGGGGGGCCGACGGGGAGACCCAGTACTTC | CASSNRGADGETQYF
TRBJ1-6 | - | 16 | TRBV6-1 | - | TGTGCCAGCAGTGAAGTGGCGACAGAATATAATTCACCCCTCCACTTT | CASSEVATEYNSPLHF
TRBJ1-3 | - | 13 | TRBV18 | - | TGTGCCAGCTCACCGGGAGCTGGAAACACCATATATTTT | CASSPGAGNTIYF
TRBJ1-1 | - | 14 | TRBV5-4 | - | TGTGCCAGCAGCTTACACAAGGGGTACACTGAAGCTTTCTTT | CASSLHKGYTEAFF
TRBJ2-7 | - | 13 | TRBV19 | - | TGTGCCAGTAGCCCCCGAGGGACTCACGAGCAGTACTTC | CASSPRGTHEQYF